This T cell receptor (beta chain) was sequenced for a study of blood T cell repertoires in COVID-19. Study details: Donors in the United States, Italy and Spain gave samples during acute or convalescent COVID-19. PBMCs, B-cell-depleted T cells, or T cells provided the cDNA or gDNA that made up the material.

Under the authors' procedure: Amplifying reference gene primers gave estimates of nucleated cell counts. Clones were sequenced by immunoSEQ multiplex PCR, and TCRdb holds only the in-frame ones, with some missing. For V, J and clone size, that table is used; D and trimming come from the DNA. The table lists some 270,000 clones, 90% of them singletons. V shed 3 bases and J shed 1 base, with 9 bases lying between them. This CDR3 is built from 14 residues. In germline, CDR1 is MDHEN, CDR2 SYDVKM. The Seattle site enrolled patients during active infection and followed them longitudinally. The genes are TRBV28 and TRBJ2-5; TRBD1 is a possible D gene (5 bases). The sequencing input was peripheral blood. The origin of this receptor is an older woman with COVID-19, enrolled during active disease. CDR3 protein: CASSFRQGQETQYF. DNA of the CDR3: TGTGCCAGCAGTTTTAGGCAGGGCCAAGAGACCCAGTACTTC. The variable domain in full, with the rest retrieved from reference TRBV28 and TRBJ2-5, is DVKVTQSSRYLVKRTGEKVFLECVQDMDHENMFWYRQDPGLGLRLIYFSYDVKMKEKGDIPEGYSVSREKKERFSLILESASTNQTSMYLCASSFRQGQETQYFGPGTRLLVL.